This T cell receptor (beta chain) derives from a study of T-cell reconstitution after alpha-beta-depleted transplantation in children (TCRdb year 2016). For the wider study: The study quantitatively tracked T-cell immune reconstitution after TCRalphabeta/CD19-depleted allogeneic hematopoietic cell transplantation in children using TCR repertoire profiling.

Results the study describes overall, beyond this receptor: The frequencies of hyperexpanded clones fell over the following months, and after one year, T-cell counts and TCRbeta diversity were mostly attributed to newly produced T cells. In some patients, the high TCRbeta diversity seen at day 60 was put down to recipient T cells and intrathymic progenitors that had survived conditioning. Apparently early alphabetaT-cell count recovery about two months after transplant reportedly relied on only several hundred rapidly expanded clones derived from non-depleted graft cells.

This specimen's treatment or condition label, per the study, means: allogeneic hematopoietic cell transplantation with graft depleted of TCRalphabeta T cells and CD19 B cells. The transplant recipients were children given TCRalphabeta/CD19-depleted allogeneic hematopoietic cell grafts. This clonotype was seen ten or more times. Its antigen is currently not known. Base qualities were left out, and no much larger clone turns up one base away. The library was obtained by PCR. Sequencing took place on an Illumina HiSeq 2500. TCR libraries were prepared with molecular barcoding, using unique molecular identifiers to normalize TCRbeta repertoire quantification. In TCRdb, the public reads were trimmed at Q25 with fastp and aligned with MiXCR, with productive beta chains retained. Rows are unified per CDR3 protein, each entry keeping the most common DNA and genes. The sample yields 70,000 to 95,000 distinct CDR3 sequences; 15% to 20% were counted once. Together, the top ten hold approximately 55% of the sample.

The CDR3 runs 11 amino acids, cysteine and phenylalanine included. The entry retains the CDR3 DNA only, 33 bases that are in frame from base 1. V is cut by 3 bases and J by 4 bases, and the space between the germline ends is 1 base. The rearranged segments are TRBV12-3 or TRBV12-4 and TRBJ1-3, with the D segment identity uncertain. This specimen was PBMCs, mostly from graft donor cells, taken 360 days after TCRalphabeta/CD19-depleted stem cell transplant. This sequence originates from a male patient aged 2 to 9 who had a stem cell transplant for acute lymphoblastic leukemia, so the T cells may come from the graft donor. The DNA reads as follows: TGTGCCAGCAGTTTGGGAAACACCATATATTTT. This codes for CASSLGNTIYF.